This T cell receptor beta chain was found in a study of post-analysis software for immune sequencing data. Overall study results and limits: Under F measure analysis, samples from one preparation batch co-clustered strongly. In multiple sclerosis, normalized Chao1 diversity was significantly below that of controls. Compared with controls, patients had more of five TRBV segments, including TRBV5-6, TRBV5-1 and TRBV20-1.

Concerning this clonotype: What it binds is unknown.

The CDR3 sequence is 15 residues long. Germline CDR1 reads DFQATT; CDR2 reads SNEGSKA (reference sequence). Trimming removed 6 bases at V and 9 bases at J, with 26 bases between. Prepared libraries of TCR beta cDNA carried unique molecular identifiers. Between roughly 1 and 10 million T cells gave rise to about 450,000 cDNA molecules. TCRdb reprocessed the PCR reads via MiXCR and lists one record per CDR3 protein. The data hold about 460,000 distinct CDR3 sequences, with 40% to 55% observed a single time. Material for sequencing was blood. The chain links TRBV20-1 to TRBJ2-5; D may be TRBD1 or TRBD2 (7 bases each). This clonotype was obtained from a girl between 10 and 17 years old with multiple sclerosis. DNA of the CDR3: TGCAGTGCCCCCAGGGGGACTGGGGCCCGGGAGGCCCAGTACTTC. Protein: CSAPRGTGAREAQYF.